A single sample is the source of the 7 T cell receptor beta chains below, sequenced in a study of regulatory T cells in long-lasting Graves disease. Time point noted: persistent/refractory GD, antithyroid drugs over 5 years with positive TRAb. After RNA was extracted from PBMCs, the TCR library was made from it. Combining iRepertoire HTBI primers with Arm-PCR of CDR3 regions, the authors built TCR beta libraries. From the multiplex PCR reads, TCRdb called clonotypes with MiXCR, one entry per CDR3 protein. The table lists hundreds of thousands of distinct CDR3 sequences, about 30% of them singletons. This specimen consisted of peripheral blood mononuclear cells (PBMCs), obtained when the disease was refractory, from a patient treated with antithyroid drugs. Receptors originate from a female donor with Graves disease.

The chain employs TRBV19 and TRBJ2-7; no definite D call. Trimming took 3 bases from V and 1 from J, leaving 10 bases between them. Germline lookup yields CDR1 LNHDA and CDR2 SQIVND (reference sequence). This CDR3 is 14 amino acids long. The CDR3 protein is CASSIRWSSYEQYF. CDR3 nucleotide sequence: TGTGCCAGTAGTATTCGTTGGAGTTCCTACGAGCAGTACTTC.

The table lists this clonotype with a few counts. This chain links TRBV6-5 with TRBJ2-7; 9 positions agree with TRBD2. The germline V gene has CDR1 MNHEY and CDR2 SVGAGI. The V and J ends lost 0 bases and 1 base, in that order; junction bases with no gene match: 7. The CDR3 has 17 amino acids. CDR3 DNA sequence: TGTGCCAGCAGTTACTCTGCCGCACTAGCGGGTTCCTACGAGCAGTACTTC. Its translation is CASSYSAALAGSYEQYF.

The V and J genes are TRBV6-1 and TRBJ2-1; either TRBD1 or TRBD2 may supply D (7 bases each). Trimming removed 0 bases at V and 2 bases at J, with 14 bases between. Germline V gene sequence: CDR1 MNHNS, CDR2 SASEGT. The CDR3 length is 17 residues. CDR3 loop: CASSEAGGGQPYNEQFF. DNA of the CDR3: TGTGCCAGCAGTGAAGCTGGGGGGGGACAGCCCTACAATGAGCAGTTCTTC.

This sequence joins TRBV30 and TRBJ2-7; TRBD2 might be the D (6 bases). The length of the CDR3 is 13 residues. The ends were cut back, 1 base at V and 5 bases at J, with 12 bases in the middle. The germline V gene encodes CDR1 GTSNPN and CDR2 SVGIG (reference sequence). This CDR3 is CAWSEDGGDEQYF. The CDR3, as DNA: TGTGCCTGGAGTGAAGACGGGGGAGACGAGCAGTACTTC.

This chain uses TRBV15 with TRBJ1-4; D ambiguous. V lost 2 bases and J lost 7, with 14 bases in between. The CDR3 loop spans 15 amino acids. Germline V lookup: CDR1 LNHNV, CDR2 YYDKDF (reference sequence). The CDR3 bases are TGTGCCACCAGCAGAATGACGGACCCCGGTGAAAAACTGTTTTTT. This gives the protein CATSRMTDPGEKLFF.

This chain links TRBV7-9 with TRBJ1-5; 7 nucleotides match TRBD1. The CDR3 consists of 17 residues. After removal of 5 bases from V and 7 bases from J, the junction contained 17 bases not matched to a gene. The germline V gene encodes CDR1 SEHNR and CDR2 FQNEAQ (reference sequence). CDR3 sequence reads: CASSQGGPGNSQQPQHF. The DNA for the CDR3 is TGTGCCAGCAGCCAGGGGGGACCAGGGAATTCCCAACAGCCCCAGCATTTT.

A few counts support this clonotype. The chain combines TRBV28 with TRBJ1-1, with a weak D call TRBD1 (6 bases). The CDR3 length is 15 residues. The germline V and J ends were trimmed by 6 bases and 0 bases, with 14 bases remaining between them. CDR1 and CDR2 (germline): MDHEN, SYDVKM. DNA of the CDR3: TGTGCCAGCAGGGCCTTGGGACACCTGAACACTGAAGCTTTCTTT. It codes for CASRALGHLNTEAFF. The full variable domain, in which reference TRBV28 and TRBJ1-1 provide the parts outside the CDR3, is DVKVTQSSRYLVKRTGEKVFLECVQDMDHENMFWYRQDPGLGLRLIYFSYDVKMKEKGDIPEGYSVSREKKERFSLILESASTNQTSMYLCASRALGHLNTEAFFGQGTRLTVV.